The clone carrying this TCR beta chain turned up a few times. Its antigen is unidentified. The data stem from a study of blood T cells in healthy people across ages. With a J-beta primer mix and a sample-barcoded 5' primer, a second PCR ran about 6 to 11 cycles. Using its own MiXCR run on the 5' RACE reads, TCRdb lists one record per CDR3 protein. The sample yields approximately 820,000 distinct CDR3 sequences, 44% seen once. CDR1 and CDR2 from the germline V gene are SEHNR and FQNEAQ (reference sequence). This CDR3 spans 12 amino acids. Study outcomes and limitations: PBMCs left unsorted prevented a conclusive naive versus antigen-experienced comparison.

The sequence was collected from a man in his 60s in good health. Material for sequencing was blood. The V and J genes are TRBV7-9 and TRBJ2-4; D may match TRBD1 or TRBD2 (6 bases each). TRBJ2-7 explains the end of the DNA better; the J call may be wrong. CDR3 sequence reads: CASSSRGDEQYF. As DNA, the CDR3 is TGTGCCAGCAGCTCGAGGGGGGACGAGCAGTACTTC.